The clone carrying this TCR beta chain was seen ten or more times. As yet, its antigen is unknown. These data originate in a study of identical twins. This CDR3 is 14 amino acids long. V lost 2 bases and J lost 0, with 5 bases in between. The study, taken as a whole, reports: Because invariant MAIT and iNKT cells could be present, zero-insertion analyses could be partly confounded. For cord blood, abundant beta clonotypes had fewer insertions, unlike memory repertoires, which showed none.

Via MiXCR, TCRdb re-called the 5' RACE reads, giving one row per CDR3 protein. The sample carries about 890,000 distinct CDR3 sequences, 9% to 15% recorded once. These data were also reused for a study on yellow fever vaccine responses in identical twins. Per that paper: As reported, the vaccine T cell response of twins seemed partly convergent and partly personalized.

This sequence was found in a woman under 30 in good health. This rearrangement joins TRBV12-3 or TRBV12-4 to TRBJ1-5; no clear D gene. Sequences were obtained from PBMCs. CDR3 sequence reads: CASSLSLSNQPQHF. The CDR3 DNA reads TGTGCCAGCAGTTTAAGCCTTAGCAATCAGCCCCAGCATTTT.